The rows below give T cell receptor beta chains drawn from one sample of a study of patients and donors after allogeneic stem cell transplantation. TCRdb independently ran MiXCR on the RT-PCR reads; one entry per CDR3 protein. The data show hundreds of thousands of distinct CDR3 sequences, more than 15% seen once. Input material: blood, either unsorted or a sorted T cell fraction (not recorded which). The receptor set was obtained from a human donor who was either an allogeneic HSCT recipient or a stem cell or donor lymphocyte infusion donor (not recorded which). It is not recorded whose cells these are; they may come from a transplant donor. Both conserved end residues are part of each CDR3. A D gene is named only where the DNA matches it firmly. A clone size is listed for some rows: how often the clone was seen (once, few, many), or a class if it is expanded.

j_call | d_call | v_call | clone_size | cdr3_aa
TRBJ2-1 | TRBD2 | TRBV4-1 | . | CASSQDGASGSNEQFF
TRBJ1-3 | . | TRBV20-1 | few | CSARDLTSSGNTIYF
TRBJ2-3 | . | TRBV2 | . | CASNILVGDTDTQYF
TRBJ1-5 | . | TRBV3-1 | . | CASSQDLLGKPNQPQHF
TRBJ2-7 | . | TRBV15 | . | CATSREGGQGSSYEQYF
TRBJ1-1 | . | TRBV6-2/TRBV6-3 | few | CASSYRFSTEAFF
TRBJ1-1 | TRBD1 | TRBV10-2 | . | CASSDPGQGGKAEAFF
TRBJ1-1 | . | TRBV30 | few | CAWSRRSGTEAFF
TRBJ2-1 | . | TRBV29-1 | few | CSVEEKSLWRNEQFF
TRBJ2-5 | . | TRBV18 | few | CASSPQQVTQETQYF
TRBJ2-3 | . | TRBV12-3/TRBV12-4 | . | CASSFREPQYF
TRBJ1-1 | . | TRBV5-5 | . | CASSLALQGLNTEAFF
TRBJ2-7 | . | TRBV27 | . | CASSWRPNYEQYF
TRBJ2-1 | TRBD2 | TRBV29-1 | . | CSVVPRAGAGGNEQFF
TRBJ2-7 | TRBD1 | TRBV18 | few | CASSLLDRVNEQYF
TRBJ1-1 | TRBD1 | TRBV4-3 | . | CASSPRTGPKGNTEAFF
TRBJ2-7 | . | TRBV3-1 | few | CASSQDRQGTQYF
TRBJ1-1 | . | TRBV19 | . | CASREQLNTEAFF
TRBJ2-2 | . | TRBV20-1 | few | CSARDENTGELFF
TRBJ2-1 | . | TRBV27 | few | CASSLQGAEQFF
TRBJ2-4 | . | TRBV7-9 | few | CASSSIGTPLAKNIQYF
TRBJ2-1 | TRBD2 | TRBV24-1 | . | CATSRRGDYNEQFF